Following are 16 T cell receptor beta chains from one sample sequenced in a study of breast tumors, draining lymph nodes, adjacent tissues (dated by TCRdb to the mid-2010s). The library was produced with multiplex PCR. Instrument used: Illumina HiSeq 2000. TCRdb passed the public sequencing reads through fastp at Q25 and MiXCR, retaining productive beta sequences. Entries are consolidated by CDR3 protein sequence, retaining the most common genes and DNA. This sample holds about 110,000 distinct CDR3 sequences; about 30% were observed only once. The ten largest make up approximately 5% of the sample. Lymph node samples came from the axillary draining lymph nodes of breast cancer patients. Material: axillary lymph node tissue. These receptors all stem from a female donor with breast cancer. Some clones in this sample may be carry-over from other donors' samples.

This clonotype was detected ten times or more. This rearrangement joins TRBV29-1 to TRBJ1-2; D is possibly TRBD1 (6 bases). V shed 7 bases and J shed 4 bases, with 19 bases lying between them. The CDR3 has 14 amino acids. Germline lookup yields CDR1 SQVTM and CDR2 ANQGSEA. The CDR3 sequence: CSAPGGRISYGYTF. Written as DNA, the CDR3 is TGCAGCGCTCCCGGGGGGCGGATTTCCTATGGCTACACCTTC.

J is TRBJ2-2 and V is TRBV27; the D gene is possibly TRBD2 (6 bases). The CDR3 is 14 amino acids. Germline CDR1 and CDR2: MNHEY and SMNVEV (reference sequence). V lost 7 bases and J lost 6, with 15 bases in between. The CDR3 protein is CASTTLTGAGELFF. The CDR3 nucleotides are TGTGCCAGCACCACACTCACGGGGGCCGGGGAGCTGTTTTTT.

This clonotype was detected ten times or more. The chain combines TRBV2 with TRBJ2-1, with TRBD2 identical over 9 bases. CDR3 length equals 15 residues. Germline lookup yields CDR1 SNHLY and CDR2 FYNNEI. V lost 2 bases and J lost 3; bases outside the gene matches: 2. CDR3: CASSEIAGVYNEQFF. Written as DNA, the CDR3 is TGTGCCAGCAGTGAAATAGCGGGAGTCTACAATGAGCAGTTCTTC.

This clonotype was recorded at least ten times. The chain carries TRBV24-1 and TRBJ2-5; weak D call: TRBD2 (6 bases). Germline CDR1 reads KGHDR; CDR2 reads SFDVKD. Trimming took off 3 bases at V and 4 bases at J, with 14 bases between the two ends. The CDR3 has 15 amino acids. The CDR3 coding sequence is TGTGCCACCAGTGATCCTGGGCGGAGGGGAGAGACCCAGTACTTC. Residues: CATSDPGRRGETQYF.

This clonotype was seen at least ten times. This chain uses TRBV20-1 with TRBJ2-3, with a tentative D call TRBD2 (5 bases). With 6 bases removed from V and 4 bases from J, the gap between germline ends came to 11 bases. Germline V lookup: CDR1 DFQATT, CDR2 SNEGSKA (reference sequence). This CDR3 is 12 amino acids long. CDR3 DNA: TGCAGTGCCCGGACTGAACCAGATACGCAGTATTTT. It encodes CSARTEPDTQYF.

V is TRBV7-6 and J is TRBJ2-3, with 10 bases fitting TRBD2. The CDR3 covers 15 residues. Germline-derived CDR1 and CDR2 are SGHVS and FNYEAQ. The trim removed 6 bases at V and 2 bases at J, leaving 5 bases unmatched. The CDR3 is CASRWTSGNTDTQYF. DNA for the CDR3: TGTGCCAGCAGATGGACTAGCGGAAACACAGATACGCAGTATTTT.

This clonotype has at least ten counts. This chain connects TRBV6-5 to TRBJ1-2, with D perhaps matching TRBD1 (6 bases). Germline CDR1 is MNHEY and CDR2 is SVGAGI. Trimming removed 6 bases at V and 8 bases at J, with 13 bases between. The CDR3 contains 12 residues. The CDR3 loop reads CASSPRGRGYTF. The DNA for the CDR3 is TGTGCCAGCAGCCCCAGGGGTCGGGGCTACACCTTC.

In its sample, this clonotype was seen many times. V usage is TRBV2 and J usage is TRBJ2-2; 10 nucleotides agree with TRBD2. CDR1 SNHLY and CDR2 FYNNEI come from the germline V gene. The CDR3 extends over 14 amino acids. The V and J ends lost 5 bases and 6 bases, in that order; junction bases with no gene match: 3. In nucleotides, the CDR3 is TGTGCCAGCAGTACTAGCGGGGTATCCGGGGAGCTGTTTTTT. This encodes CASSTSGVSGELFF. Combining the CDR3 with reference TRBV2 and TRBJ2-2 gives the whole variable domain EPEVTQTPSHQVTQMGQEVILRCVPISNHLYFYWYRQILGQKVEFLVSFYNNEISEKSEIFDDQFSVERPDGSNFTLKIRSTKLEDSAMYFCASSTSGVSGELFFGEGSRLTVL.

Notes on this clonotype: This could be a read error, since a much larger clone is one nucleotide away. The rearrangement uses TRBV6-6 and TRBJ1-3, with TRBD1 identical over 9 bases. Germline V gives CDR1 MNHNY, CDR2 SVGAGI (reference sequence). The ends lost 6 bases at V and 0 bases at J; junction bases unmatched: 3. The CDR3 contains 15 residues. The CDR3 nucleotides are TGTGCCAGCAGCCGGGACAGGGTCTCTGGAAACACCATATATTTT. This translates into CASSRDRVSGNTIYF.

This clonotype was found a few times. It may be a read error: a sequence one base away is much more abundant. The conserved closing phenylalanine or tryptophan is absent in this CDR3, likely reflecting a read error. The V and J genes are TRBV9 and TRBJ1-2; D call uncertain. This CDR3 contains 13 residues. Germline lookup yields CDR1 SGDLS and CDR2 YYNGEE. V lost 6 bases to trimming and J lost 8 bases, with 17 bases between them. CDR3 protein: CASTRSGPGGYTS. DNA for the CDR3: TGTGCCAGCACCAGGAGTGGTCCGGGCGGCTACACCTCC.

This clonotype has ten or more counts. The gene calls are TRBV6-1 and TRBJ2-2; 9 nucleotides align to TRBD1. Germline assignment: CDR1 MNHNS and CDR2 SASEGT. V lost 8 bases, J lost 4 bases, and 8 bases stayed unmatched. The CDR3 runs 15 residues. The chain's CDR3 is CASSGQGRGTGELFF. DNA for the CDR3: TGTGCCAGCTCCGGACAGGGGCGCGGCACCGGGGAGCTGTTTTTT.

This clonotype appeared many times. This sequence joins TRBV19 and TRBJ2-4, with 7 bases identical to TRBD2. The CDR3 spans 16 residues. The V segment lost 4 bases and the J segment 6 bases; nucleotides outside the gene matches: 12. CDR1 and CDR2 (germline): LNHDA, SQIVND (reference sequence). As DNA, the CDR3 is TGTGCCAGTAGTAAGGCGGGAGAGGGTCTTGGAAACATTCAGTACTTC. Residues: CASSKAGEGLGNIQYF.

The chain recombines TRBV20-1 with TRBJ2-2; 11 bases are a match to TRBD2. The CDR3 consists of 17 residues. The ends lost 6 bases at V and 8 bases at J; junction bases unmatched: 17. The germline V gene encodes CDR1 DFQATT and CDR2 SNEGSKA (reference sequence). The CDR3 is CSANQRGLAAGTGELFF. CDR3 bases: TGCAGTGCCAACCAGCGGGGACTAGCGGCGGGTACAGGGGAGCTGTTTTTT.

This clonotype was detected ten times or more. This chain joins TRBV3-1 and TRBJ1-5, with unresolved D. The V end lost 1 base, the J end lost 4 bases, and 11 bases lay between the germline ends. From germline, CDR1 is LGHDT and CDR2 YNNKEL (reference sequence). CDR3 length: 15 residues. CDR3 bases: TGTGCCAGCAGCCAAGTTTCGGGCAGAAATCAGCCCCAGCATTTT. It codes for CASSQVSGRNQPQHF.

Notes on this clonotype: The DNA is left out, because the CDR3 cannot be placed on it with certainty; the CDR3 is given as TCRdb lists it. CDR3 sequence: CASSIYLCSVRTSGDYEQYF. The V and J genes are TRBV7-9 and TRBJ2-7; the table calls TRBD2, which could not be checked here. The CDR3 adds up to 20 amino acids, both ends counted. Germline V gene lookup returns CDR1 SEHNR and CDR2 FQNEAQ (reference sequence).

This clonotype came up many times. The rearrangement joins TRBV12-5 to TRBJ1-1, with D possibly matching TRBD1 (5 bases). This CDR3 has 14 amino acids. Trimming took off 5 bases at V and 7 bases at J, with 17 bases between the two ends. The germline V gene has CDR1 LGHNT and CDR2 FRNRAP. The CDR3 reads CASGHGTRRHEAFF. In nucleotides, the CDR3 is TGTGCTAGTGGTCACGGGACGAGACGTCATGAAGCTTTCTTT.